The 18 T cell receptor beta chains below were found in one sample sequenced in a study of identical twins. TCRdb used MiXCR to reprocess the 5' RACE reads, holding one entry per CDR3 protein. The sample lists some 1,700,000 distinct CDR3 sequences, under 35% occurring once. The specimen was cord blood. The receptor source for this set is a newborn girl in good health.

This clonotype showed up just a few times. This chain uses TRBV10-3 with TRBJ1-1; 7 nucleotides agree with TRBD1. Germline V CDR1 and CDR2: ENHRY, SYGVKD. The CDR3 loop spans 16 amino acids. Trimming cost V 2 bases and J 2 bases; bases outside gene matches: 8. CDR3 nucleotide sequence: TGTGCCATCAGTGAGAGAGGTGAGGGGGCCAACACTGAAGCTTTCTTT. As protein: CAISERGEGANTEAFF.

This clonotype appeared a few times. The CDR3 DNA reads TGTGCCAGCAGCAACGAAAGACCAAAGCGGGGGGTCACAGATACGCAGTATTTT. Translated, it gives CASSNERPKRGVTDTQYF. The chain couples TRBV21-1 to TRBJ2-3; the table's D call TRBD2 went unverified against the DNA. TRBV21-1 is a known pseudogene. The CDR3 length is 18 residues.

The chain employs TRBV28 and TRBJ1-1; a weak D match, TRBD1 (6 bases). CDR3 length: 15 residues. V shed 4 bases and J shed 4 bases, with 16 bases lying between them. The germline gives CDR1 MDHEN, CDR2 SYDVKM. The CDR3 nucleotides are TGTGCCAGCAGTTCATCCGGGGGGGCCGGCACTGAAGCTTTCTTT. It is translated as CASSSSGGAGTEAFF.

This clonotype has a count of ten or more. The chain recombines TRBV29-1 with TRBJ1-2; TRBD1 agrees at 7 bases. Trimming cost V 0 bases and J 7 bases; bases outside gene matches: 5. The CDR3 has 13 amino acids. Germline assignment: CDR1 SQVTM and CDR2 ANQGSEA. CDR3 in DNA: TGCAGCGTTGAAGAAAAAAGACAGGGTGGCTACACCTTC. Its protein is CSVEEKRQGGYTF. The variable domain in full, completed from reference TRBV29-1 and TRBJ1-2, reads SAVISQKPSRDICQRGTSLTIQCQVDSQVTMMFWYRQQPGQSLTLIATANQGSEATYESGFVIDKFPISRPNLTFSTLTVSNMSPEDSSIYLCSVEEKRQGGYTFGSGTRLTVV.

This chain connects TRBV11-2 to TRBJ2-7, with TRBD2 as a possible D gene (6 bases). CDR3 length equals 13 residues. Trimming cost V 5 bases and J 2 bases, with 10 bases left between them. Germline CDR1 reads SGHAT; CDR2 reads FQNNGV. The CDR3 reads CASSVRGAYEQYF. The CDR3, as DNA: TGTGCCAGCAGCGTACGCGGGGCCTACGAGCAGTACTTC.

This clonotype has a handful of counts. The chain uses TRBV11-2 and TRBJ1-2; perhaps TRBD1 as D (5 bases). Looked up from germline, CDR1 is SGHAT and CDR2 is FQNNGV. The CDR3 sequence is 16 residues long. V lost 5 bases and J 4 bases, leaving 20 bases between the germline ends. CDR3 loop: CASSPGLRRWGYGYTF. CDR3 DNA sequence: TGTGCCAGCAGCCCGGGACTCAGGCGTTGGGGCTATGGCTACACCTTC.

This chain uses TRBV20-1 with TRBJ2-7; tentative D call: TRBD1 (5 bases). CDR3 size: 13 residues. Germline V gene data show CDR1 as DFQATT and CDR2 as SNEGSKA (reference sequence). V gave up 3 bases and J gave up 4 bases, with 13 bases separating them. CDR3 loop: CSASPRAAYEQYF. CDR3 nucleotide sequence: TGCAGTGCTAGCCCCAGGGCCGCATACGAGCAGTACTTC.

The chain uses TRBV28 and TRBJ2-5, with 7 bases aligning to TRBD1. Unmatched junction bases numbered 8, after V lost 6 bases and J lost 4 bases. This CDR3 has 14 residues. Germline V lookup: CDR1 MDHEN, CDR2 SYDVKM. CDR3 DNA: TGTGCCAGCAGCCGCTCACAGGGGAGAGAGACCCAGTACTTC. Amino acids: CASSRSQGRETQYF.

The gene calls are TRBV6-5 and TRBJ1-2, with 8 positions matching TRBD1. Per the germline V gene, CDR1 is MNHEY and CDR2 is SVGAGI. The length of the CDR3 is 16 residues. The trim removed 2 bases at V and 0 bases at J, leaving 5 bases unmatched. In nucleotides, the CDR3 is TGTGCCAGCAGTTACCCGGACAGGGAGGCTAACTATGGCTACACCTTC. It codes for CASSYPDREANYGYTF.

The chain couples TRBV19 to TRBJ2-7, with D possibly matching TRBD2 (6 bases). Germline V lookup: CDR1 LNHDA, CDR2 SQIVND (reference sequence). Trimming took 4 bases from V and 2 from J, leaving 12 bases between them. This CDR3 has 14 residues. CDR3: CASSKTGVTYEQYF. CDR3 sequence (DNA): TGTGCCAGTAGTAAAACGGGAGTTACCTACGAGCAGTACTTC. Full variable domain (missing parts from reference TRBV19 and TRBJ2-7): DGGITQSPKYLFRKEGQNVTLSCEQNLNHDAMYWYRQDPGQGLRLIYYSQIVNDFQKGDIAEGYSVSREKKESFPLTVTSAQKNPTAFYLCASSKTGVTYEQYFGPGTRLTVT.

V and J are TRBV5-1 and TRBJ2-1; 10 bases line up with TRBD2. The junction had 7 bases not matched to a gene; V was cut back by 5 bases and J by 5 bases. The CDR3 consists of 15 residues. Germline V CDR1 and CDR2: SGHRS, YFSETQ. CDR3 bases: TGCGCCAGCAGAACCGGGACTAGCGTCGACAATGAGCAGTTCTTC. It codes for CASRTGTSVDNEQFF. Full variable domain (outside the CDR3, taken from reference TRBV5-1 and TRBJ2-1): KAGVTQTPRYLIKTRGQQVTLSCSPISGHRSVSWYQQTPGQGLQFLFEYFSETQRNKGNFPGRFSGRQFSNSRSEMNVSTLELGDSALYLCASRTGTSVDNEQFFGPGTRLTVL.

The rearrangement uses TRBV9 and TRBJ1-6; D might be TRBD1 (5 bases). CDR1 SGDLS and CDR2 YYNGEE come from the germline V gene. Deletions cut 0 bases from V and 7 bases from J, with 11 bases between. The CDR3 covers 15 residues. The CDR3 nucleotides read TGTGCCAGCAGCGTAGTGGCAGGGTTGAATTCACCCCTCCACTTT. Protein sequence: CASSVVAGLNSPLHF.

The gene calls are TRBV20-1 and TRBJ1-4, with a weak D call TRBD1 (5 bases). From germline, CDR1 is DFQATT and CDR2 SNEGSKA (reference sequence). CDR3 size: 13 residues. Deletions cut 5 bases from V and 5 bases from J, with 12 bases between. For the CDR3, the DNA is TGCAGTGCTCCCGGGGGGAGGAATGAAAAACTGTTTTTT. Translated: CSAPGGRNEKLFF.

The chain's CDR3 is CSATGQLKEQYF. CDR3 sequence (DNA): TGCAGTGCAACCGGACAGCTTAAAGAGCAGTACTTC. The rearrangement uses TRBV20-1 and TRBJ2-7, with D perhaps matching TRBD1 (6 bases). The germline V gene has CDR1 DFQATT and CDR2 SNEGSKA (reference sequence). V was clipped by 6 bases and J by 7 bases, with 16 bases between them. CDR3 length: 12 amino acids.

This clonotype was counted a single time. The chain carries TRBV5-1 and TRBJ1-1; maybe TRBD1 (5 bases). Germline loops: CDR1 SGHRS, CDR2 YFSETQ. The CDR3 covers 14 residues. The V end lost 4 bases, the J end lost 7 bases, and 17 bases lay between the germline ends. This CDR3 is CASSRAQGRNEAFF. The CDR3 region has the DNA TGCGCCAGCAGCCGAGCCCAGGGCCGAAATGAAGCTTTCTTT.

The chain joins TRBV20-1 to TRBJ2-7; 9 bases line up with TRBD1. J gave up 2 bases and V 5 bases, and 10 bases lay outside the gene matches. Germline-derived CDR1 and CDR2 are DFQATT and SNEGSKA (reference sequence). This CDR3 is 15 amino acids long. The CDR3 bases are TGCAGTGCTCCGGGTTCGGGACAGGGAGCCTACGAGCAGTACTTC. Protein sequence: CSAPGSGQGAYEQYF.

The chain links TRBV3-1 to TRBJ1-3; D gene unclear. Germline assignment: CDR1 LGHDT and CDR2 YNNKEL (reference sequence). The CDR3 loop spans 15 amino acids. V lost 1 base, J lost 0 bases, and 7 bases lay in between. CDR3 bases: TGTGCCAGCAGCCAAGCGGGGTTCTCTGGAAACACCATATATTTT. Its translation is CASSQAGFSGNTIYF.

The V gene is TRBV5-6, the J gene TRBJ2-7; tentative D call: TRBD1 (5 bases). This CDR3 comprises 14 residues. CDR1 and CDR2 from the germline V gene are SGHDT and YYEEEE. Between the trimmed V and J ends, which lost 1 base and 2 bases, there was a span of 10 bases. CDR3 amino acids: CASSLLRTTYEQYF. CDR3 nucleotides: TGTGCCAGCAGCTTGTTAAGGACAACCTACGAGCAGTACTTC.